The rows below give T cell receptor beta chains drawn from one sample of a study of blood T cell repertoires in COVID-19. Assay used: immunoSEQ multiplex PCR; TCRdb lists only in-frame clones, some missing. This table holds some 250,000 clones, about 89% found once. Material for sequencing was PBMCs or T cells enriched from blood (not recorded which). The receptors derive from a man aged 40-49 years who had recovered from COVID-19. CDR3s leave out the opening cysteine and the closing phenylalanine or tryptophan.

TRBJ2-6	TRBV3-1/TRBV3-2	ASSQGDRGSGANVLT
TRBJ2-1	TRBV5-4	ASLPGGGGVVNEQF
TRBJ2-1	TRBV9	ASSERQGKQF
TRBJ1-1	TRBV28	ASSFFLTGDTEAF
TRBJ1-5	TRBV6-5	ASEGGMRNQPQH
TRBJ2-4	TRBV7-2	ASSFSLGQGAKNIQY
TRBJ1-1	TRBV6-4	ASSVGGPNTEAF
TRBJ2-7	TRBV28	ASSTPGTGNYEQY
TRBJ1-2	TRBV6-5	ASSSTFNYGYT
TRBJ2-5	TRBV29-1	SVLLAGETQY
TRBJ2-7	TRBV9	ASSVGLTSNEQY
TRBJ1-2	TRBV6-6	ASSYITGNYGYT
TRBJ1-6	TRBV11-3	ASSSRQGDSPLH
TRBJ1-1	TRBV3-1/TRBV3-2	ASSPVTGVLGEAF
TRBJ2-1	TRBV25-1	ASSDWTGRNEQF
TRBJ1-5	TRBV5-1	ASSLTGAGNQPQH
TRBJ2-7	TRBV7-8	ASSRLASSYEQY
TRBJ2-1	TRBV18	ASSPRLAVISYNEQF
TRBJ1-5	TRBV19	ASRDRQLDSNQPQH
TRBJ2-5	TRBV2	ASGRDGYQETQY
TRBJ1-6	TRBV6-6	ASSQGRWGRALDPLH
TRBJ1-2	TRBV5-6	ASSRGQDYGYT
TRBJ2-3	TRBV28	ASSLAGGTDTQY
TRBJ2-2	TRBV25-1	ASSVYRGRSTGELF
TRBJ2-7	TRBV7-2	ASSPDSLSYEQY
TRBJ1-1	TRBV7-9	ASSHTGRITNTEAF
TRBJ2-6	TRBV24-1	ATSDPTGELAGANVLT
TRBJ2-5	TRBV5-6	ASSLIAGGGQETQY
TRBJ1-1	TRBV10-1	ASSQGGSTEAF
TRBJ1-1	TRBV5-1	ASSLVGRAVTEAF
TRBJ2-7	TRBV7-9	ASSFTGTSNYEQY
TRBJ1-5	TRBV19	ASSMGRGGSYNQPQH
TRBJ2-7	TRBV27	ASSPLFTGTGIWAYEQY
TRBJ2-7	TRBV3-1/TRBV3-2	ASSQSLAGGPGQY
TRBJ2-2	TRBV29-1	SAKSTVNTGELF
TRBJ1-3	TRBV10-3	AISGGPLDGNTIY
TRBJ2-1	TRBV4-1	ASSQPQVSYNEQF
TRBJ1-2	TRBV6-5	ASSYSQGPSYGYT
TRBJ2-1	TRBV27	ASSPGLAPYNEQF
TRBJ2-1	TRBV29-1	SVGASSYNEQF